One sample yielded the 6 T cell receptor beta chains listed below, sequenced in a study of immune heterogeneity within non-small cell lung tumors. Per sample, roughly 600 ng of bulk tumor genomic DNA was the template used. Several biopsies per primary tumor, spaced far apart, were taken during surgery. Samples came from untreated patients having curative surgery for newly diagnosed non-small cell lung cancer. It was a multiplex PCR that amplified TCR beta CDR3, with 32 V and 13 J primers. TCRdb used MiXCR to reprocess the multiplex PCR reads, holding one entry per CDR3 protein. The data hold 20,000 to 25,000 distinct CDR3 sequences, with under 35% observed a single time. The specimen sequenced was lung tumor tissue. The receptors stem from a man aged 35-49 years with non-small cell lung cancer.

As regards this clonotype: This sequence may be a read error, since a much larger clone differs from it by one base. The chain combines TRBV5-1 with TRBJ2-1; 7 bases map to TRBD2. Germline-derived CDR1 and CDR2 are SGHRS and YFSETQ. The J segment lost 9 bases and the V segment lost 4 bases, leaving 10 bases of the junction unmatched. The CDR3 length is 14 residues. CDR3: CASSVNSGQVEQFF. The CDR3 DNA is TGCGCCAGCAGCGTTAATAGCGGGCAGGTTGAGCAGTTCTTC. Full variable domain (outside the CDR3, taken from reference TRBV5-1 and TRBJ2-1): KAGVTQTPRYLIKTRGQQVTLSCSPISGHRSVSWYQQTPGQGLQFLFEYFSETQRNKGNFPGRFSGRQFSNSRSEMNVSTLELGDSALYLCASSVNSGQVEQFFGPGTRLTVL.

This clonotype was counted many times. The DNA of the CDR3 is TGTGCCAGCACCCCGGGCGGGACTTCTTATGGCTACACCTTC. This translates into CASTPGGTSYGYTF. The rearrangement uses TRBV6-1 and TRBJ1-2; D is perhaps TRBD1 (5 bases). The CDR3 has 14 amino acids. Germline values: CDR1 MNHNS, CDR2 SASEGT. Trimming pared 7 bases from V and 5 bases from J, leaving 17 bases between.

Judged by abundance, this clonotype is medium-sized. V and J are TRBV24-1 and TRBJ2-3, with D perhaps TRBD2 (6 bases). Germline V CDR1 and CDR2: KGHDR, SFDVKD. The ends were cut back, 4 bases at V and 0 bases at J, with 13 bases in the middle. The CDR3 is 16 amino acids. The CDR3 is CATSDPDYPSTDTQYF. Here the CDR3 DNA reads TGTGCCACCAGTGACCCGGACTATCCTAGCACAGATACGCAGTATTTT.

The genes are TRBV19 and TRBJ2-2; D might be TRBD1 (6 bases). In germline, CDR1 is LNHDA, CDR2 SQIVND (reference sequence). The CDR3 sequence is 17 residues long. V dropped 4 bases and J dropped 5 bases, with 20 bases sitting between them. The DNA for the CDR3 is TGTGCCAGTAGTAAAAGGCTCCAGGGGTCTCGGACCGGGGAGCTGTTTTTT. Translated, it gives CASSKRLQGSRTGELFF.

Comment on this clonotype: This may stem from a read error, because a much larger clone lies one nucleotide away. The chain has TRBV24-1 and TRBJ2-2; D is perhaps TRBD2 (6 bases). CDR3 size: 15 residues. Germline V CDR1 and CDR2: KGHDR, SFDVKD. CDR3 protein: CATGDPGQGSGELVF. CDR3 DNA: TGTGCCACCGGCGACCCGGGGCAGGGCTCGGGGGAGCTGGTTTTT.

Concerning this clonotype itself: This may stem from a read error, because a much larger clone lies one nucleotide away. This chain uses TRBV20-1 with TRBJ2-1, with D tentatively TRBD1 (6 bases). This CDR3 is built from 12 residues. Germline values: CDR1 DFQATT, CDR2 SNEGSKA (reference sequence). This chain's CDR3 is CSARNRVNEQLF. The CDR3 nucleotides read TGCAGTGCTAGAAACAGGGTAAATGAGCAGTTATTC.